This T cell receptor (beta chain) appears in the sequencing data of a study of OX40 agonist ivuxolimab in advanced cancers. The overall study: Ivuxolimab was administered intravenously to patients at 0.01 to 10 mg/kg every 2 weeks.

Concerning this clone: Its antigen remains unidentified.

V gave up 2 bases and J gave up 6 bases; unmatched junction bases: 12. Germline V gene data show CDR1 as SGHAT and CDR2 as FQNNGV. The CDR3 totals 16 residues. Study-level findings and limits: Still undetermined is the antigen specificity of the expanded peripheral T cells. Also present in some nonresponders was a low level of normalized T-cell clonal expansion.

The protocol was immunoSEQ multiplex PCR, while the TCRdb copy is restricted to in-frame clones and leaves out a portion. Among tens of thousands of clones listed, roughly nine tenths were seen once. The specimen comprised CD4+ or CD8+ T cells sorted from blood, sampled in a trial of the OX40 agonist ivuxolimab. The TCR was taken from an adult with an advanced solid tumor such as melanoma, head and neck, liver or kidney cancer. The rearrangement uses TRBV11-2 and TRBJ1-1; TRBD1 agrees at 7 bases. The CDR3 nucleotides are TGTGCCAGCAGCTTATCCGTCCCCACAGGGGTAGCTGAAGCTTTCTTT. Its protein is CASSLSVPTGVAEAFF.